Following are 14 T cell receptor beta chains from one sample sequenced in a study of cytomegalovirus exposure and HLA in healthy donors. The primer mix had 60 Vbeta and 13 Jbeta primers. Repertoires were generated with immunoSEQ multiplex PCR, while TCRdb's copy carries only in-frame clones and drops some. The repertoire holds some 150,000 clones, with almost 80% as singletons. Input material: PBMCs. These receptors were obtained from a male donor in good health and CMV-seronegative.

The chain joins TRBV7-9 to TRBJ2-5; D gene uncertain. The germline V gene encodes CDR1 SEHNR and CDR2 FQNEAQ (reference sequence). The CDR3 extends over 13 amino acids. The CDR3 spells CFSARPTQETQYF. The CDR3 region has the DNA TGTTTCTCAGCAAGGCCGACACAAGAGACCCAGTACTTC. Complete variable domain (other parts from reference TRBV7-9 and TRBJ2-5): DTGVSQNPRHKITKRGQNVTFRCDPISEHNRLYWYRQTLGQGPEFLTYFQNEAQLEKSRLLSDRFSAERPKGSFSTLEIQRTEQGDSAMYLCFSARPTQETQYFGPGTRLLVL.

The chain uses TRBV5-5 and TRBJ2-3, with TRBD2 identical over 7 bases. Germline loops: CDR1 SGHKS, CDR2 YYEKEE (reference sequence). The V and J ends lost 0 bases and 4 bases, in that order; junction bases with no gene match: 2. This CDR3 has 14 amino acids. CDR3 DNA sequence: TGTGCCAGCAGCTTGGGTCTAGCGGCAGATACGCAGTATTTT. Protein: CASSLGLAADTQYF.

The V call is TRBV11-3, the J call TRBJ2-2, with unresolved D. The germline V and J ends were trimmed by 7 bases and 5 bases, with 17 bases remaining between them. The germline V gene has CDR1 SGHNT and CDR2 YENEEA. The CDR3 is 15 amino acids. CDR3 sequence: CASTLVGPRTGELFF. CDR3 bases: TGTGCCAGCACCTTGGTAGGTCCCAGGACCGGGGAGCTGTTTTTT.

The rearrangement joins TRBV7-9 to TRBJ1-5; 7 nucleotides agree with TRBD1. V shed 5 bases and J 0 bases; nucleotides not matched to a gene: 1. This CDR3 spans 14 amino acids. Germline values: CDR1 SEHNR, CDR2 FQNEAQ (reference sequence). CDR3: CASSHRGSNQPQHF. The DNA for the CDR3 is TGTGCCAGCAGCCACAGGGGTAGCAATCAGCCCCAGCATTTT.

With respect to this clone: This same CDR3 is encoded by further DNA sequences in the sample. The chain carries TRBV28 and TRBJ2-7, with TRBD2 as a possible D gene (5 bases). The V and J ends lost 5 bases and 4 bases respectively, with 9 bases between them. This CDR3 spans 12 amino acids. Germline CDR1 is MDHEN and CDR2 is SYDVKM. The CDR3 DNA reads as TGTGCCAGCAGTCGAGGCGGGTACGAGCAGTACTTC. Translation gives CASSRGGYEQYF.

The rearrangement joins TRBV4-3 to TRBJ1-3; D gene unclear. CDR1 LGHNA and CDR2 YSLEER come from the germline V gene. With 0 bases removed from V and 4 bases from J, the gap between germline ends came to 7 bases. The CDR3 is 14 amino acids. CDR3 DNA sequence: TGCGCCAGCAGCCAAGATCTTGCGGGAAACACCATATATTTT. Translating gives CASSQDLAGNTIYF.

This sequence joins TRBV5-1 and TRBJ2-1; 10 bases align to TRBD2. The germline V gene encodes CDR1 SGHRS and CDR2 YFSETQ. The CDR3 is made up of 18 amino acids. With V trimmed by 3 bases and J by 0 bases, 9 bases remained unmatched. DNA of the CDR3: TGCGCCAGCAGCTCTACTTCGACTAGCGGGCTCTCCTACAATGAGCAGTTCTTC. Amino acids: CASSSTSTSGLSYNEQFF.

This rearrangement joins TRBV18 to TRBJ1-4; D is perhaps TRBD1 (5 bases). V dropped 0 bases and J dropped 3 bases, with 5 bases sitting between them. CDR1 and CDR2 (germline): KGHSH, LQKENI. The CDR3 contains 14 residues. DNA of the CDR3: TGTGCCAGCTCACCACCAGGGGCTAATGAAAAACTGTTTTTT. Amino acids: CASSPPGANEKLFF.

The chain combines TRBV12-5 with TRBJ1-5, with TRBD1 as a possible D gene (5 bases). The CDR3 covers 14 residues. Germline assignment: CDR1 LGHNT and CDR2 FRNRAP. V gave up 7 bases and J gave up 8 bases, with 18 bases separating them. DNA for the CDR3: TGTGCTAGTGTTGGCGGGGGGGGGACGAAGCCCCAGCATTTT. It codes for CASVGGGGTKPQHF.

V gene TRBV7-3 combines with J gene TRBJ2-2; no definite D call. The CDR3 has 13 amino acids. Germline values: CDR1 SGHTA, CDR2 FQGTGA. V was trimmed by 5 bases and J by 6 bases, leaving 10 bases between them. Here the CDR3 DNA reads TGTGCCAGCAGCATCGACATATCCGGGGAGCTGTTTTTT. Translating it yields CASSIDISGELFF.

The chain links TRBV7-2 to TRBJ1-5; a weak D match, TRBD1 (6 bases). The CDR3 spans 13 residues. Trimming shortened V by 5 bases and J by 9 bases, and 14 bases separated the two germline ends. Germline CDR1 and CDR2: SGHTA and FQGNSA. The chain's CDR3 is CASSARDIGPQHF. In DNA, the CDR3 is TGTGCCAGCAGCGCACGGGACATTGGGCCCCAGCATTTT.

This chain connects TRBV27 to TRBJ2-7, with 8 bases matching TRBD1. CDR1 is MNHEY and CDR2 is SMNVEV in the germline V gene (reference sequence). CDR3 size: 13 residues. Losses at the gene ends were 8 bases for V and 5 bases for J; bases not matched to a gene: 8. The DNA of the CDR3 is TGTGCCAGCCGTAGACAGGGGTGGAACGAGCAGTACTTC. It yields the protein CASRRQGWNEQYF.

The chain recombines TRBV18 with TRBJ1-1; no definite D call. Germline V gene lookup returns CDR1 KGHSH and CDR2 LQKENI. V lost 3 bases and J lost 3, with 8 bases in between. CDR3 length equals 13 residues. CDR3 sequence reads: CASSPRSDTEAFF. The CDR3 region has the DNA TGTGCCAGCTCACCTCGCTCAGACACTGAAGCTTTCTTT. The full variable domain, with the rest looked up from reference TRBV18 and TRBJ1-1, is NAGVMQNPRHLVRRRGQEARLRCSPMKGHSHVYWYRQLPEEGLKFMVYLQKENIIDESGMPKERFSAEFPKEGPSILRIQQVVRGDSAAYFCASSPRSDTEAFFGQGTRLTVV.

The table lists this clone with a count of one. The rearrangement links TRBV10-3 to TRBJ2-7, with TRBD2 identical over 7 bases. This CDR3 comprises 15 residues. Germline V lookup: CDR1 ENHRY, CDR2 SYGVKD. After removal of 6 bases from V and 2 bases from J, the junction contained 10 bases not matched to a gene. This CDR3 is CAIRRASGSAYEQYF. CDR3 sequence (DNA): TGTGCCATCAGGAGGGCTAGCGGTTCTGCCTACGAGCAGTACTTC.